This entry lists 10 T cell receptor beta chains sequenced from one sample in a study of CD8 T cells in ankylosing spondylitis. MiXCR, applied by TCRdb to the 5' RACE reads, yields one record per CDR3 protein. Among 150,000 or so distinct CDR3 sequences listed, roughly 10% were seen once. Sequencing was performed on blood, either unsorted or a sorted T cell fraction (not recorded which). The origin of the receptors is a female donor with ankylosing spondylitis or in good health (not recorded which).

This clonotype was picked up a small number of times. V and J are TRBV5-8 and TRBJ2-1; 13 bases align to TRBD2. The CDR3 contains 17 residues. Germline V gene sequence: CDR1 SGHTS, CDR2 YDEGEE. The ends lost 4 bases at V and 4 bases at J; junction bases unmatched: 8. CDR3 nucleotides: TGTGCCAGCAGCAAACTAGCGGGAGGGCCGGATTACAATGAGCAGTTCTTC. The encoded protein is CASSKLAGGPDYNEQFF.

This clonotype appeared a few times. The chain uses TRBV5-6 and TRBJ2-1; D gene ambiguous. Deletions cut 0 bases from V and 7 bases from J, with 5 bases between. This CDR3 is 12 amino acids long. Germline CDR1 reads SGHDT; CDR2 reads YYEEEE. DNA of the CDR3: TGTGCCAGCAGCTTGGAACAGAATGAGCAGTTCTTC. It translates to CASSLEQNEQFF.

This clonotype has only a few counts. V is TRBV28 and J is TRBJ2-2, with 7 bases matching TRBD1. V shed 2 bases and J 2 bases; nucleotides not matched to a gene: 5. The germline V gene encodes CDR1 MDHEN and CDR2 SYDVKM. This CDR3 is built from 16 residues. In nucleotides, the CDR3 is TGTGCCAGCAGTTTAAGAACAGGGGCCAACACCGGGGAGCTGTTTTTT. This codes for CASSLRTGANTGELFF.

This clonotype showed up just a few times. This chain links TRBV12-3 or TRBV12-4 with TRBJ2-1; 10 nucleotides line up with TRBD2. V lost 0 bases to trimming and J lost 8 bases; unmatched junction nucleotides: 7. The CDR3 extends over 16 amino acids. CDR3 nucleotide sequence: TGTGCCAGCAGTTTAGCAGCGCTAGCGGGAGAGGATGAGCAGTTCTTC. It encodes CASSLAALAGEDEQFF.

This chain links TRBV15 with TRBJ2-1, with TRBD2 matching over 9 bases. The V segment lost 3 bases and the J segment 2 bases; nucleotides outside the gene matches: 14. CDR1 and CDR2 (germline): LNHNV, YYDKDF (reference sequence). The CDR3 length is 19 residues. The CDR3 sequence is CATSSLPPGGGRAYNEQFF. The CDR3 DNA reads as TGTGCCACCAGCAGCCTCCCCCCCGGGGGCGGGAGGGCCTACAATGAGCAGTTCTTC.

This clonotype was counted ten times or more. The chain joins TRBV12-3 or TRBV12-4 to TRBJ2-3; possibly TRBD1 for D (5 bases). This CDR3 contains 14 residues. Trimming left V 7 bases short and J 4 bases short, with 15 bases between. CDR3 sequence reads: CASTARDIPDTQYF. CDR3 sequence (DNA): TGTGCCAGCACCGCCAGGGATATTCCAGATACGCAGTATTTT.

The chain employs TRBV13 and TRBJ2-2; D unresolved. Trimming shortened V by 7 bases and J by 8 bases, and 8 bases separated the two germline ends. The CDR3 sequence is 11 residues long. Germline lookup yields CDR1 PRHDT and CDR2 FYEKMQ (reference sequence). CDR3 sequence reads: CASKGIGELFF. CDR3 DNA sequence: TGTGCCAGCAAGGGAATAGGGGAGCTGTTTTTT.

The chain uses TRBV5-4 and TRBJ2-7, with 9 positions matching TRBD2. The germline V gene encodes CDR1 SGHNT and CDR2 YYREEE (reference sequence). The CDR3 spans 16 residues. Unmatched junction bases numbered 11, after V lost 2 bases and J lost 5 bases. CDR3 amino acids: CASSFKREVLRDEQYF. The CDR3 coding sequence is TGTGCCAGCAGCTTTAAGCGGGAGGTGCTGAGGGACGAGCAGTACTTC.

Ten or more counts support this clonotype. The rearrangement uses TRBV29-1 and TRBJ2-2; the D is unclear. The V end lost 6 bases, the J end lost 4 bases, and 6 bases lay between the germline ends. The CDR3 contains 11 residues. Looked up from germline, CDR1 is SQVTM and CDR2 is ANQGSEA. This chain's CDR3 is CSVHATGELFF. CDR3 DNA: TGCAGCGTCCATGCCACCGGGGAGCTGTTTTTT.

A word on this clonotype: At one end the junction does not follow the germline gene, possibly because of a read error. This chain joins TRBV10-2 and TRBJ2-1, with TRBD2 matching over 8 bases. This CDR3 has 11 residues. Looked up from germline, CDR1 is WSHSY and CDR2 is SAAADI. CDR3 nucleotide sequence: TGCGCCAGCAGTGGTCCGGGACTAGGCCTCTTC. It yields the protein CASSGPGLGLF.